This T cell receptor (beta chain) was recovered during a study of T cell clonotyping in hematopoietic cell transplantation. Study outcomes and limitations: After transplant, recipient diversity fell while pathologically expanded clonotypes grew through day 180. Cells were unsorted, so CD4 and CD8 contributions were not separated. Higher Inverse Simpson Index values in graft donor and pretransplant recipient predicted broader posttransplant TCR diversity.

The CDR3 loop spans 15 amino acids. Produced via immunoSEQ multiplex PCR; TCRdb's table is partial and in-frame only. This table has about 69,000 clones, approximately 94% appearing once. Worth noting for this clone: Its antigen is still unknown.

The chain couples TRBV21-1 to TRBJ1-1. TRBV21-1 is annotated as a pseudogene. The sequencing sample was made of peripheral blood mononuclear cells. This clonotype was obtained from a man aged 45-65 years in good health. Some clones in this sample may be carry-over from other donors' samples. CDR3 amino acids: CASSKARDQGTEAFF. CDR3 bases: TGTGCCAGCAGCAAAGCTCGGGACCAGGGCACTGAAGCTTTCTTT.